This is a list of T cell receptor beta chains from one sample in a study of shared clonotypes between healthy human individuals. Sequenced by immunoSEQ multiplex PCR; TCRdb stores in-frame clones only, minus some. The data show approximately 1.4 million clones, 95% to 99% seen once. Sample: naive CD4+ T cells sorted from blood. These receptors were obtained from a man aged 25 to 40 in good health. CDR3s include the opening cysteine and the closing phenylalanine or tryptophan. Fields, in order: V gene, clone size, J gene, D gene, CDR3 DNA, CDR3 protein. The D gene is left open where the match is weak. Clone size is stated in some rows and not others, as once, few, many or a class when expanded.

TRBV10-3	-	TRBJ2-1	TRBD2	TGTGCCATCAGCGATACTAGCGGGAGGGCCAATGAGCAGTTCTTC	CAISDTSGRANEQFF
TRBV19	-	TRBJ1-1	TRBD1	TGTGCCAGTAGGTGGACAGGGGGGAACACTGAAGCTTTCTTT	CASRWTGGNTEAFF
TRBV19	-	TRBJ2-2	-	TGTGCCACCGCAACGAACCGGGAGCTGTTTTTT	CATATNRELFF
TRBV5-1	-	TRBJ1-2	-	TGCGCCAGCAGCTTGTCCGGGCCGGGCTACACCTTC	CASSLSGPGYTF
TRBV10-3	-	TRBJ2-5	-	TGTGCCATCAGTGCCGGGGGTGAGACCCAGTACTTC	CAISAGGETQYF
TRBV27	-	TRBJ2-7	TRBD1	TGTGCCAGCAGCCCAGGGGGACACGTCGAGCAGTACTTC	CASSPGGHVEQYF
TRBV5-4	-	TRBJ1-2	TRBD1	TGTGCCAGCAGCTCGGGACAGGGCGTTAACTATGGCTACACCTTC	CASSSGQGVNYGYTF
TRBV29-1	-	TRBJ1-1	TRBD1	TGCAGCGTAGGTGCAGGGGGCCACACTGAAGCTTTCTTT	CSVGAGGHTEAFF
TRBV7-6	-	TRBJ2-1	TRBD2	TGTGCCAGCCCCTCCCCCGGGACTAGCGGGATCCATGAGCAGTTCTTC	CASPSPGTSGIHEQFF
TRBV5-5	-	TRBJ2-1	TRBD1	TGTGCCAGCAGCTTGGTCGTCCGGACAGGGGGTAGTAATGAGCAGTTCTTC	CASSLVVRTGGSNEQFF
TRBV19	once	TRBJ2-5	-	TGTGCCAGTAGTCCAAGACAGACCACTCAAGAGACCCAGTACTTC	CASSPRQTTQETQYF
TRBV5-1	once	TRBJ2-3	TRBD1	TGCGCCAGCAGCTTACAGGGGGCAGATACGCAGTATTTT	CASSLQGADTQYF
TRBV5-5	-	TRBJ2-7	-	TGTGCCAGCAGCTTACAGAGCCCTTTCGGGCAGTACTTC	CASSLQSPFGQYF
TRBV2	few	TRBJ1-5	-	TGTGCCAGCGGTCAGCCCCAGCATTTT	CASGQPQHF
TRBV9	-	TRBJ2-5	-	TGTGCCAGCAGCGTAGGCCCCCTTCGACAGTACCAAGAGACCCAGTACTTC	CASSVGPLRQYQETQYF
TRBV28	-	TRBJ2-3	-	TGTGCCAGCAGTTTACGACAAGGTACGCAGTATTTT	CASSLRQGTQYF
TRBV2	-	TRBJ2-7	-	TGTGCCAGCAGGGACGATTGGTACGAGCAGTACTTC	CASRDDWYEQYF
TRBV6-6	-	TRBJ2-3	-	TGTGCCAGCCGATTTGGGGCCAACACGCAGTATTTT	CASRFGANTQYF
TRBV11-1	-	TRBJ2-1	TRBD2	TGTGCCAGCAGCTTGAGACTAGCGGGAGGGACCTCCTACAATGAGCAGTTCTTC	CASSLRLAGGTSYNEQFF
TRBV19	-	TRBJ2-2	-	TGTGCCAGTTCGATCTTGGCAGGGAACACCGGGGAGCTGTTTTTT	CASSILAGNTGELFF
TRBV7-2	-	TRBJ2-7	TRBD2	TGTGCCAGCAGCAGAGCACTAGCGGGAGAGCAGTACTTC	CASSRALAGEQYF
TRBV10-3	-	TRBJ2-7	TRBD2	TGTGCCATCAGTGCGGGGGGGGCCTACGAGCAGTACTTC	CAISAGGAYEQYF
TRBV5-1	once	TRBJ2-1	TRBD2	TGCGCCAGCAGCTACTTAGCGGGAGGCTCCTACAATGAGCAGTTCTTC	CASSYLAGGSYNEQFF
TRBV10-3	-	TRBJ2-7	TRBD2	TGTGCCATCAGTAACGGACTAGCGGGAGTAAGTGAGCAGTACTTC	CAISNGLAGVSEQYF
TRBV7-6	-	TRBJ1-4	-	TGTGCCAGCAGCTTAGCGTCAGGGCGAGGCGAAAAACTGTTTTTT	CASSLASGRGEKLFF
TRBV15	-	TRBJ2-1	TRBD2	TGTGCCACCAGCAGAGATTTTCTGCTAGCGGAAGACAATGAGCAGTTCTTC	CATSRDFLLAEDNEQFF
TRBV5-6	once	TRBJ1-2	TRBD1	TGTGCCAGCAGCTTGGGGGGGACAGGCACTTTCTATGGCTACACCTTC	CASSLGGTGTFYGYTF
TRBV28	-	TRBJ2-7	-	TGTGCCAGCAGTAGGTCAGGGGTCTACGAGCAGTACTTC	CASSRSGVYEQYF
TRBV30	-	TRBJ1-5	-	TGTGCCTGGAGTTATTTCGGGCAGCCCCAGCATTTT	CAWSYFGQPQHF
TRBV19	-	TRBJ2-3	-	TGTGCCAGTAGTCTCAACCCGACTGGGGGGCGGGATACGCAGTATTTT	CASSLNPTGGRDTQYF
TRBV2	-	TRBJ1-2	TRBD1	TGTGCCAGCAGTGAAGGGCATCCAATTCAGGGGGCTCAATATGGCTACACCTTC	CASSEGHPIQGAQYGYTF
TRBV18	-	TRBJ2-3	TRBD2	TGTGCCAGCTCACCGCCTAGCGGGGCCGCAGATACGCAGTATTTT	CASSPPSGAADTQYF
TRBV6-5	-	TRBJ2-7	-	TGTGCCAGCACGGGGGTCTACGAGCAGTACTTC	CASTGVYEQYF
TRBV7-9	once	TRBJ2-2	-	TGTGCCAGCAGCTTCCCTCCTACCGGGACGAACACCGGGGAGCTGTTTTTT	CASSFPPTGTNTGELFF
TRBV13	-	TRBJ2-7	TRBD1	TGTGCCAGCAGCCAGCGACAGGGGGCGCAGGGGCAGTACTTC	CASSQRQGAQGQYF
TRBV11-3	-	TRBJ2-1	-	TGTGCCAGCAGCTTAGACTCGACTCATGAGCAGTTCTTC	CASSLDSTHEQFF
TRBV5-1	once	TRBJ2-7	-	TGCGCCAGCAGCATCTACAGGGACTCCTACGAGCAGTACTTC	CASSIYRDSYEQYF
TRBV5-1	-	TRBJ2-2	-	TGCGCCAGCAGCTCCTTTGCACCGGGGGAGCTGTTTTTT	CASSSFAPGELFF
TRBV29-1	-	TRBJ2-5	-	TGCAGCGTTGTCGACCCCCTGAGGAGGATCGAGACCCAGTACTTC	CSVVDPLRRIETQYF
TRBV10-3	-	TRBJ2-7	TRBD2	TGTGCCATCAGTGAGTACCAGCGGGAGGGCTCCTACGAGCAGTACTTC	CAISEYQREGSYEQYF
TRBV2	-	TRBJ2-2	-	TGTGCCAGCATAATCGATTTCACCGGGGAGCTGTTTTTT	CASIIDFTGELFF
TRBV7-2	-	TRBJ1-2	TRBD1	TGTGCCAGCAGCTACCTGGGACAGATAGTTGGCTACACCTTC	CASSYLGQIVGYTF
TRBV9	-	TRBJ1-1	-	TGTGCCAGCAGCGTAGGGGCCGAGCTTGAAGCTTTCTTT	CASSVGAELEAFF
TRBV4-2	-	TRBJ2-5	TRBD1	TGTGCCAGCAGCAACGACAGGGGTGGAGAGACCCAGTACTTC	CASSNDRGGETQYF
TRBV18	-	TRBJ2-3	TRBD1	TGTGCCAGCTCACCCCTCCCACAGGGGGCGATAACAGATACGCAGTATTTT	CASSPLPQGAITDTQYF
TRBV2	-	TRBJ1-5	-	TGTGCCAGCAGGCCTCAGGGAATTGGTAGGAGCAATCAGCCCCAGCATTTT	CASRPQGIGRSNQPQHF
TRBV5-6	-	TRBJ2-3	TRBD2	TGTGCCAGCAGCCCAACAGGTCATAGCGGGAGCCTCGCGGGAGATACGCAGTATTTT	CASSPTGHSGSLAGDTQYF
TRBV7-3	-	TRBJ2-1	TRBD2	TGTGCCAGCAGCTTATTGGGGCCAGACGGGGGGTACAATGAGCAGTTCTTC	CASSLLGPDGGYNEQFF
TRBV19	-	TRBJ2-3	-	TGTGCCAGTCAACTTGGGGATACGCAGTATTTT	CASQLGDTQYF